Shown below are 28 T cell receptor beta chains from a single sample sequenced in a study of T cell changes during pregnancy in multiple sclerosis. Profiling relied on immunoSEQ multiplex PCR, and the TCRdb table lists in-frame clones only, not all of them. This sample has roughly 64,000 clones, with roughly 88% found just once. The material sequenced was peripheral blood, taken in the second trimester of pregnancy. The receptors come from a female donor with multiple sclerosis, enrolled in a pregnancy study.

CDR3 protein: CASSLDRTDGYTF. CDR3 coding DNA: TGTGCCAGCAGCTTGGACAGGACAGACGGCTACACCTTC. V is TRBV5-6 and J is TRBJ1-2; TRBD1 is a possible D gene (6 bases). Germline V gives CDR1 SGHDT, CDR2 YYEEEE. Trimming left V 0 bases short and J 8 bases short, with 11 bases between. CDR3 length: 13 residues. Variable domain in full (rest from reference TRBV5-6 and TRBJ1-2): DAGVTQSPTHLIKTRGQQVTLRCSPKSGHDTVSWYQQALGQGPQFIFQYYEEEERQRGNFPDRFSGHQFPNYSSELNVNALLLGDSALYLCASSLDRTDGYTFGSGTRLTVV.

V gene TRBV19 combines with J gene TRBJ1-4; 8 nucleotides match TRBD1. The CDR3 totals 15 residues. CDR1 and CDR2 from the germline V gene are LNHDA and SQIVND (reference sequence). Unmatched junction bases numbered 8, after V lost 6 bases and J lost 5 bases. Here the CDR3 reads CASRDPGQVNEKLFF. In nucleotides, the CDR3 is TGTGCCAGTAGAGACCCGGGACAGGTGAATGAAAAACTGTTTTTT.

This CDR3 reads CAWSTLAGTAFYGYTF. Written as DNA, the CDR3 is TGTGCCTGGAGTACTCTCGCCGGGACAGCCTTCTATGGCTACACCTTC. The chain joins TRBV30 to TRBJ1-2, with TRBD1 matching 7 bases. V lost 2 bases to trimming and J lost 4 bases; unmatched junction nucleotides: 13. The CDR3 extends over 16 amino acids. The germline V gene has CDR1 GTSNPN and CDR2 SVGIG (reference sequence). Full variable domain (remainder filled in from reference TRBV30 and TRBJ1-2): SQTIHQWPATLVQPVGSPLSLECTVEGTSNPNLYWYRQAAGRGLQLLFYSVGIGQISSEVPQNLSASRPQDRQFILSSKKLLLSDSGFYLCAWSTLAGTAFYGYTFGSGTRLTVV.

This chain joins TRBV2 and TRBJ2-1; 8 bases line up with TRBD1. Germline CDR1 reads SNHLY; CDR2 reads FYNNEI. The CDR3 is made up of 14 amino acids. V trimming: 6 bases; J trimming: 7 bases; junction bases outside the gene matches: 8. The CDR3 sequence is CASREDRVRNEQFF. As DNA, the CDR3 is TGTGCCAGCAGGGAGGACAGGGTTCGGAATGAGCAGTTCTTC.

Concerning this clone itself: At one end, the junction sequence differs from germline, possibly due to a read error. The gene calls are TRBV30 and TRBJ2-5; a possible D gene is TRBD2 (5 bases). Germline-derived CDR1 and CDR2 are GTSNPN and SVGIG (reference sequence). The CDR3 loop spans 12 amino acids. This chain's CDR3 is CAWSGGQETQYF. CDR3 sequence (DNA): TGTGCTTGGAGCGGCGGTCAAGAGACCCAGTACTTC. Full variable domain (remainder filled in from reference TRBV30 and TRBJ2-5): SQTIHQWPATLVQPVGSPLSLECTVEGTSNPNLYWYRQAAGRGLQLLFYSVGIGQISSEVPQNLSASRPQDRQFILSSKKLLLSDSGFYLCAWSGGQETQYFGPGTRLLVL.

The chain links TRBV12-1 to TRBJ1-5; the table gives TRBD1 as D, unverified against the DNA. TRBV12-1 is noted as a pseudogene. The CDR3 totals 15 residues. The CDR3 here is CASSFATVWNQPQHF. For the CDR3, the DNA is TGTGCCAGCAGCTTTGCCACAGTGTGGAATCAGCCCCAGCATTTT.

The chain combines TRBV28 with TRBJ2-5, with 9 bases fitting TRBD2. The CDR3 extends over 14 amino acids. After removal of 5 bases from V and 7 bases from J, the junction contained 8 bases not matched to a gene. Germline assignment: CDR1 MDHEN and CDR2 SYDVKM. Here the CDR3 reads CASSPWDSGGTQYF. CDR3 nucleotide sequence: TGTGCCAGCAGTCCCTGGGATAGCGGGGGGACCCAGTACTTC. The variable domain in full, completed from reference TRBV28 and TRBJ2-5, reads DVKVTQSSRYLVKRTGEKVFLECVQDMDHENMFWYRQDPGLGLRLIYFSYDVKMKEKGDIPEGYSVSREKKERFSLILESASTNQTSMYLCASSPWDSGGTQYFGPGTRLLVL.

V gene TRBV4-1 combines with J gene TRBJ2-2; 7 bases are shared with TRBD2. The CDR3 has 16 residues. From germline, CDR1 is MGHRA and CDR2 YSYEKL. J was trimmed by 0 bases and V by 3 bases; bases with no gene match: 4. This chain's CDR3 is CASSQRGLPNTGELFF. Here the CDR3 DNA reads TGCGCCAGCAGCCAGAGGGGACTACCGAACACCGGGGAGCTGTTTTTT.

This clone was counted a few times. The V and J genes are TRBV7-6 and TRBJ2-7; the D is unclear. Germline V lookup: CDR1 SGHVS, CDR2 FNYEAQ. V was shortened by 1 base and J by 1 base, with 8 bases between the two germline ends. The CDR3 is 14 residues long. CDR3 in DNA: TGTGCCAGCAGCTTAGGGGCCGGATCCTACGAGCAGTACTTC. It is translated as CASSLGAGSYEQYF.

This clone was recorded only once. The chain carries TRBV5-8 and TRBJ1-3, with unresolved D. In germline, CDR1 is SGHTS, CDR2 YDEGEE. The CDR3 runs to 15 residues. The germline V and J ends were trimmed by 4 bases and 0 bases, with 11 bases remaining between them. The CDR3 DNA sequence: TGTGCCAGCAGCCCGGGTTTTAACTCTGGAAACACCATATATTTT. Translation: CASSPGFNSGNTIYF.

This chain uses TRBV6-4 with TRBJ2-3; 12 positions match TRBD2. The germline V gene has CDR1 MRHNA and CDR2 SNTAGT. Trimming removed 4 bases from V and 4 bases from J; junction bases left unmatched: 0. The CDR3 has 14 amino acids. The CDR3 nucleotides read TGTGCCAGCAGTGGGACTAGCGGGGCAGATACGCAGTATTTT. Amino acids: CASSGTSGADTQYF.

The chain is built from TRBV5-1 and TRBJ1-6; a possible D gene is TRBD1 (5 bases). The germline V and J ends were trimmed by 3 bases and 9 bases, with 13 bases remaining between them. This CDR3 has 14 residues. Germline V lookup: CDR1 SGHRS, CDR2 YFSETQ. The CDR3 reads CASSYQGGSSPLHF. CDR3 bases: TGCGCCAGCAGCTATCAGGGAGGAAGTTCACCCCTCCACTTT. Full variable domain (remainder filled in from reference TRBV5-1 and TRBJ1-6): KAGVTQTPRYLIKTRGQQVTLSCSPISGHRSVSWYQQTPGQGLQFLFEYFSETQRNKGNFPGRFSGRQFSNSRSEMNVSTLELGDSALYLCASSYQGGSSPLHFGNGTRLTVT.

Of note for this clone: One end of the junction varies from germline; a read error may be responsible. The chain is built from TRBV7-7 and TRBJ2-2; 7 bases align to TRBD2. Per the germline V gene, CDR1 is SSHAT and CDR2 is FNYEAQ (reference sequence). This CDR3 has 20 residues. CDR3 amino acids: CASSLFLRRAPGGYTGELFF. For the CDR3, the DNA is TGTGCTAGCAGCTTATTTTTACGTCGGGCGCCCGGGGGGTACACCGGGGAGCTGTTTTTT.

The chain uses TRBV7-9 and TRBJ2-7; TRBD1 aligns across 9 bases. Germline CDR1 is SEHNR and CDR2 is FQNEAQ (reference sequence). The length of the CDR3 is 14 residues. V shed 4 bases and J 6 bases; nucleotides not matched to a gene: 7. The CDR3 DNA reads TGTGCCAGCAGCTGGACAGGGGTAGCTCGCGAGCAGTACTTC. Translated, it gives CASSWTGVAREQYF.

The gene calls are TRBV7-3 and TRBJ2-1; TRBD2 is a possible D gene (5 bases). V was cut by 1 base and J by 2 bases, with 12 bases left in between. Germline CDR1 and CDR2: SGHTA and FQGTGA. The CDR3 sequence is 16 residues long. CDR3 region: CASSLKAPGAYNEQFF. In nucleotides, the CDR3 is TGTGCCAGCAGCTTAAAGGCCCCCGGGGCCTACAATGAGCAGTTCTTC.

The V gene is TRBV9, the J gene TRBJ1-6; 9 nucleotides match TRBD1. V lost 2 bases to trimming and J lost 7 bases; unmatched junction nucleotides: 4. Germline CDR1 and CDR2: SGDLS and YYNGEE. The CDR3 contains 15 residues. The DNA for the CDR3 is TGTGCCAGCAGCGTGGGGGGGACAGGGAATTCACCCCTCCACTTT. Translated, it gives CASSVGGTGNSPLHF.

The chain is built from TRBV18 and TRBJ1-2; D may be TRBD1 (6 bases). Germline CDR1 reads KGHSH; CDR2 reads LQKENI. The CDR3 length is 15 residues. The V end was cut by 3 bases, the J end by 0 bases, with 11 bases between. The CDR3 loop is CASSPRTEANYGYTF. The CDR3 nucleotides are TGTGCCAGCTCACCCAGGACAGAAGCTAACTATGGCTACACCTTC.

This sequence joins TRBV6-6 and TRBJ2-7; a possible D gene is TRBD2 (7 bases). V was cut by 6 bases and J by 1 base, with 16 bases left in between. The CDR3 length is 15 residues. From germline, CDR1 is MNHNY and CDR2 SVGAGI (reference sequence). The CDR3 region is CASSVAGAQSYEQYF. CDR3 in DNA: TGTGCCAGCAGCGTGGCGGGGGCACAGTCCTACGAGCAGTACTTC.

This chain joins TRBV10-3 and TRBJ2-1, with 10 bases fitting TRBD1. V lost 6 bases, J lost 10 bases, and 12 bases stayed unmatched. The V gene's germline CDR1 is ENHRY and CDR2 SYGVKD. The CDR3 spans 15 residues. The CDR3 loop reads CAISWPGQGIKEQFF. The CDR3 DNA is TGTGCCATCAGCTGGCCGGGACAGGGGATAAAGGAGCAGTTCTTC.

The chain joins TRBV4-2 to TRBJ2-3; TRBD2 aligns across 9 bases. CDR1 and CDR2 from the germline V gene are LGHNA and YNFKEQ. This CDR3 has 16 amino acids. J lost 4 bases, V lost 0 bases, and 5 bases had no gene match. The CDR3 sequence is CASSQDRRGGPDTQYF. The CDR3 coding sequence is TGTGCCAGCAGCCAAGATCGGCGGGGGGGCCCAGATACGCAGTATTTT.

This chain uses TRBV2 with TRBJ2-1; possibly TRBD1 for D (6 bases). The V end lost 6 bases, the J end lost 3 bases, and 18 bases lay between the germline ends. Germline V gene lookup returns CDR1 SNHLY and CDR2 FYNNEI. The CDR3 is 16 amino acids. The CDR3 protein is CASRGQGRVVYNEQFF. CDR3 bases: TGTGCCAGCAGGGGCCAGGGGCGGGTGGTCTACAATGAGCAGTTCTTC.

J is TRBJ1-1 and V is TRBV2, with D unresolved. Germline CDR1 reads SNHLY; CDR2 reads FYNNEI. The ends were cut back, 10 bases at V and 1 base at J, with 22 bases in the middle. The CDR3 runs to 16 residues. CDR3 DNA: TGTGCCATCTCCCCACCACTAGGAAATGCGAACACTGAAGCTTTCTTT. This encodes CAISPPLGNANTEAFF.

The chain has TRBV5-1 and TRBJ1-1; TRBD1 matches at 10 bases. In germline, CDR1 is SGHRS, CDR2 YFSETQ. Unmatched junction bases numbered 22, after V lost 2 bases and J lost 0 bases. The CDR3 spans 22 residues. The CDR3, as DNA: TGCGCCAGCAGCTTAACTCCTTCCCGAAAAACCGGACAGGGGGTGGTGAACACTGAAGCTTTCTTT. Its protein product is CASSLTPSRKTGQGVVNTEAFF.

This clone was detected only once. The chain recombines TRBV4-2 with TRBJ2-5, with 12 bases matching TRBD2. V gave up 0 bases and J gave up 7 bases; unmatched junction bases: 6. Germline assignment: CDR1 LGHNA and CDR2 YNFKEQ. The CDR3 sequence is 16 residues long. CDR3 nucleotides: TGTGCCAGCAGCCAAGATCTAGCGGGGGGGCGGGGGACCCAGTACTTC. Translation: CASSQDLAGGRGTQYF.

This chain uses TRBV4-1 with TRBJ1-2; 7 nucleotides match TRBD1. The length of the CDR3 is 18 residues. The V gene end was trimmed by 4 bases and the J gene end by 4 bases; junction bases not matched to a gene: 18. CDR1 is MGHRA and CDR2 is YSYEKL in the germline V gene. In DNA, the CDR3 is TGCGCCAGCAGCCCTAATCCGGGACAGCATCACCCTGCCTATGGCTACACCTTC. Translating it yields CASSPNPGQHHPAYGYTF.

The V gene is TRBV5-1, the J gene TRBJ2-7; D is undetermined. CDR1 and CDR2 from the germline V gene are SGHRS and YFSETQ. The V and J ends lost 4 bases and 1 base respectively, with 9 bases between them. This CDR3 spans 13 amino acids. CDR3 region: CASSRAGSYEQYF. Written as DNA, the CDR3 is TGCGCCAGCAGCCGCGCCGGGTCCTACGAGCAGTACTTC.

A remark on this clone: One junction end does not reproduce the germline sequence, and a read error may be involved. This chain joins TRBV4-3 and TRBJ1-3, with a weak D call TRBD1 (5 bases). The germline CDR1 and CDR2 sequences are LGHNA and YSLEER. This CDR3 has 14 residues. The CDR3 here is CASSQDFRRGSLNF. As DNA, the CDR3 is TGCGCCAGCAGCCAAGATTTCCGGCGGGGGTCCCTTAATTTT.

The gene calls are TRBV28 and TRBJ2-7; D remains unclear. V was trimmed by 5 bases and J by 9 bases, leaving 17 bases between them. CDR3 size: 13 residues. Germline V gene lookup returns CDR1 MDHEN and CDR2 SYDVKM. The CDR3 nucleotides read TGTGCCAGCAGTCGCCCTCCGACTGAGGTGCAGTACTTC. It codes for CASSRPPTEVQYF.